The source of this T cell receptor (beta chain) is a study of blood T cell repertoires in COVID-19. Looking at the study overall: Collection of acute and convalescent COVID-19 samples took place in the United States, Italy and Spain. Nucleic acid was either cDNA or gDNA, and it came from T cells, B-cell-depleted T cells, or PBMCs.

The germline V gene encodes CDR1 GTSNPN and CDR2 SVGIG (reference sequence). The CDR3 has 18 residues. Trimming removed 0 bases from V and 0 bases from J, with 18 bases in between. Authors' analysis steps: For nucleated cells, counts were estimated from reference gene primer amplification. The method was immunoSEQ multiplex PCR; TCRdb's version includes in-frame clones alone and lacks a portion of them. For V, J and clone size, that table is used; D and trimming come from the DNA. There are more than 55,000 clones in the sample; 70% to 90% occur only once, and approximately 4.3% lies in the top ten. The V and J genes are TRBV30 and TRBJ1-5; TRBD1 is a possible D gene (5 bases). The TCR comes from a man aged 55 to 69 with acute or convalescent COVID-19. Sequencing used peripheral blood. CDR3 sequence: CAWSVLGGRGLSNQPQHF. For the CDR3, the DNA is TGTGCCTGGAGTGTACTCGGGGGGAGGGGCCTTAGCAATCAGCCCCAGCATTTT.